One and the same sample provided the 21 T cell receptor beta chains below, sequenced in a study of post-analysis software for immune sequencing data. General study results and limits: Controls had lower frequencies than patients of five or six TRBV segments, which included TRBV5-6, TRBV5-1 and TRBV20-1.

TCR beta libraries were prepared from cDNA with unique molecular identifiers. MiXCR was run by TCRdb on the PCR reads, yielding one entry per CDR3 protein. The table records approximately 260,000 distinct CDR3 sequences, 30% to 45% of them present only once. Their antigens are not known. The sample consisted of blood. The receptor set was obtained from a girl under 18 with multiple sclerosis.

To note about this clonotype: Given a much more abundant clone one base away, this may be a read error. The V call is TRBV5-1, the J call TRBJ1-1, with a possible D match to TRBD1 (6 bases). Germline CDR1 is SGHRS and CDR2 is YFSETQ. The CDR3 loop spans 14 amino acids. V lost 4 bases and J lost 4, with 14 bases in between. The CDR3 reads CASSPGIGGTEAFF. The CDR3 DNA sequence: TGCGCCAGCAGCCCCGGGATAGGGGGCACTGAAGCTTTCTTT.

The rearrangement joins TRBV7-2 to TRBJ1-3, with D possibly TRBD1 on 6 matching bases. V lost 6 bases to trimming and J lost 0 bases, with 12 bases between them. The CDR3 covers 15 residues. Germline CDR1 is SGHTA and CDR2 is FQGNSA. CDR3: CASSRDRLSGNTIYF. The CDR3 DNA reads TGTGCCAGCAGTCGCGACAGGCTCTCTGGAAACACCATATATTTT.

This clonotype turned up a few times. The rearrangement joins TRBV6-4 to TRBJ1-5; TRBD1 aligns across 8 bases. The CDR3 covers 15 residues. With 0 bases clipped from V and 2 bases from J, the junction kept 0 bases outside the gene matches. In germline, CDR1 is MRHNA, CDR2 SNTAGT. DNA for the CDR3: TGTGCCAGCAGTGACTCGACAGGGGGCAATCAGCCCCAGCATTTT. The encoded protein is CASSDSTGGNQPQHF.

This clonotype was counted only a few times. The CDR3 DNA reads TGTGCCAGCAGCCCGTCCCCCACTAGCTCCTACAATGAGCAGTTCTTC. Translated, it gives CASSPSPTSSYNEQFF. The rearrangement links TRBV7-9 to TRBJ2-1; a possible D gene is TRBD2 (5 bases). Germline V gene sequence: CDR1 SEHNR, CDR2 FQNEAQ (reference sequence). The CDR3 consists of 16 residues. Trimming cost V 5 bases and J 0 bases, with 14 bases left between them.

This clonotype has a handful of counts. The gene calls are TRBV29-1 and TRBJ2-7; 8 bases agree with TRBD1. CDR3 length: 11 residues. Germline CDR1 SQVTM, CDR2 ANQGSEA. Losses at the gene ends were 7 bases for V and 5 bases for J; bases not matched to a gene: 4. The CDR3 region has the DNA TGCAGCGGTGGACAGGGAGACGAGCAGTACTTC. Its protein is CSGGQGDEQYF.

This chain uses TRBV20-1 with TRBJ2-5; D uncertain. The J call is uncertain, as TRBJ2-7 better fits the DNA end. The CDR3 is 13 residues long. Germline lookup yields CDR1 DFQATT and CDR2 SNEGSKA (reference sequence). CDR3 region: CSAREVGLSEQYF. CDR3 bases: TGCAGTGCTAGAGAGGTTGGGTTAAGCGAGCAGTACTTC.

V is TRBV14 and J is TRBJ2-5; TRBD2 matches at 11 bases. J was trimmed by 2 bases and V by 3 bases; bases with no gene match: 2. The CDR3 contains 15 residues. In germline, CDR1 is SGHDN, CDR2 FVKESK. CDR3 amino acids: CASSHRLAGQETQYF. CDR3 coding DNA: TGTGCCAGCAGCCATCGACTAGCGGGGCAAGAGACCCAGTACTTC.

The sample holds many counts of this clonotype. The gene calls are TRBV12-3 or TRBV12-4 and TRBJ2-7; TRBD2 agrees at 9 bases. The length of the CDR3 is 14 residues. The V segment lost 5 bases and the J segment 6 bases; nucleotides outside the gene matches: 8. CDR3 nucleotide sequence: TGTGCCAGCAGTATTAGCGGGGGTAAGGGCGAGCAGTACTTC. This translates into CASSISGGKGEQYF.

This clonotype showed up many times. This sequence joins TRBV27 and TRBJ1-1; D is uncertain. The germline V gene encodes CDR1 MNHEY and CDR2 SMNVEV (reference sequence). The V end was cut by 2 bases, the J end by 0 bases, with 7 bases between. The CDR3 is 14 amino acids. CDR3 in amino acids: CASSLGRMNTEAFF. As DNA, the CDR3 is TGTGCCAGCAGTTTAGGACGGATGAACACTGAAGCTTTCTTT.

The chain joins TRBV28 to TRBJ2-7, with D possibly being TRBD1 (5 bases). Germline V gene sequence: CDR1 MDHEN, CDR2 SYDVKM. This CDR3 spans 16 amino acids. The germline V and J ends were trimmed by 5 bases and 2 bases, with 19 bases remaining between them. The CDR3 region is CASSPTRAGGPYEQYF. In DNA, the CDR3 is TGTGCCAGCAGTCCGACCAGGGCCGGCGGCCCCTACGAGCAGTACTTC.

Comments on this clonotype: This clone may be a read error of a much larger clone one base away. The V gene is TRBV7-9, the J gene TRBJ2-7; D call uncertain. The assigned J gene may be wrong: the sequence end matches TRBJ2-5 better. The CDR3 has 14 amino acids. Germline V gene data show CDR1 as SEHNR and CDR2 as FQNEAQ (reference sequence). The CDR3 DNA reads TGTGCCAACAGCAGCCATCGGGTTAAAGAGACCCAGTACTTC. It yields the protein CANSSHRVKETQYF.

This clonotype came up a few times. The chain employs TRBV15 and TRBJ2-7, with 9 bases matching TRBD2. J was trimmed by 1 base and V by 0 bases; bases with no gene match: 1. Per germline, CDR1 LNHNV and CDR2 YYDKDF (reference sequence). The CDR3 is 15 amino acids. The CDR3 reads CATSRELAGSYEQYF. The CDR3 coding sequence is TGTGCCACCAGCAGAGAACTAGCGGGTTCCTACGAGCAGTACTTC.

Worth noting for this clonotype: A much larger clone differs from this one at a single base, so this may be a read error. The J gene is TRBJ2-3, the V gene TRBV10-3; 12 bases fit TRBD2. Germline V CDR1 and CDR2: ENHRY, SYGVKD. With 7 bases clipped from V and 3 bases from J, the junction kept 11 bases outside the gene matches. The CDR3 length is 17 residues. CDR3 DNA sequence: TGTGCCATCAACACCGGGGCTAGCGGGGGGGCAACAGATACGCAGTATTTT. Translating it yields CAINTGASGGATDTQYF.

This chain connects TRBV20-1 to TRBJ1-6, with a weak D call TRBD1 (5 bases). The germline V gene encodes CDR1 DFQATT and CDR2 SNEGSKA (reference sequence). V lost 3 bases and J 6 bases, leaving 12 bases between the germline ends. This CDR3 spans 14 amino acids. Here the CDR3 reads CSASIQGGNSPLHF. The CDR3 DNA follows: TGCAGTGCTAGCATCCAGGGAGGTAATTCACCCCTCCACTTT.

This chain's CDR3 is CASSLGAGNNEQYF. The CDR3 bases are TGTGCCAGCAGCTTAGGCGCGGGAAACAACGAGCAGTACTTC. The J gene is TRBJ2-5, the V gene TRBV7-3, with D possibly being TRBD2 (6 bases). The J call may be in error: the DNA end matches TRBJ2-7 better. This CDR3 contains 14 residues. Germline CDR1 SGHTA, CDR2 FQGTGA.

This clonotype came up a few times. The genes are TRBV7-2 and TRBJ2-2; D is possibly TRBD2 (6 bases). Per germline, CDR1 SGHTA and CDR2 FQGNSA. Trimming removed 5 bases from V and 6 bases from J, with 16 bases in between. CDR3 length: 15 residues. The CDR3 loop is CASSPGRNYAGELFF. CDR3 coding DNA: TGTGCCAGCAGCCCCGGGAGAAATTACGCCGGGGAGCTGTTTTTT.

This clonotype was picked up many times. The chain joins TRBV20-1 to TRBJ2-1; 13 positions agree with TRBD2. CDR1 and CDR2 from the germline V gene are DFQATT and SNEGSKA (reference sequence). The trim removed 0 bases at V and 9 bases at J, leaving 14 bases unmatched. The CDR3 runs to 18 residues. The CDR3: CSARDFRTGTSGKGEQFF. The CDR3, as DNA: TGCAGTGCTAGAGATTTTCGGACCGGGACTAGCGGGAAGGGTGAGCAGTTCTTC.

This CDR3 is CSAPRSGVNEQFF. For the CDR3, the DNA is TGCAGCGCCCCCCGGAGCGGGGTGAATGAGCAGTTCTTC. The genes are TRBV29-1 and TRBJ2-1; 7 nucleotides line up with TRBD2. Per the germline V gene, CDR1 is SQVTM and CDR2 is ANQGSEA. The CDR3 covers 13 residues. Trimming at V came to 7 bases and at J to 7 bases, leaving 10 bases not matched to a gene.

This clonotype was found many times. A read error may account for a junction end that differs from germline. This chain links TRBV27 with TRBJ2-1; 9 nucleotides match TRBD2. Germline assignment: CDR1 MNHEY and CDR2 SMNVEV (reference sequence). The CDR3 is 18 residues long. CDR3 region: CASSLWLAGSLSCNEQFF. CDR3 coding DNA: TGTGCCAGCAGTTTATGGCTAGCGGGGTCTTTATCCTGCAATGAGCAGTTCTTC.

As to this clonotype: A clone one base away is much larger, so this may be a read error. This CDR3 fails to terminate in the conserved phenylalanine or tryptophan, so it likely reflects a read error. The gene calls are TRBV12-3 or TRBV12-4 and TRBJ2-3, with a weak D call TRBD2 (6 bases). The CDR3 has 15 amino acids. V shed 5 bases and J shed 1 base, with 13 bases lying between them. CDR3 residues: CASSRGTLGTDTQYS. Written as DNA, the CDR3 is TGTGCCAGCAGTCGGGGGACTCTAGGCACAGATACGCAGTATTCT.

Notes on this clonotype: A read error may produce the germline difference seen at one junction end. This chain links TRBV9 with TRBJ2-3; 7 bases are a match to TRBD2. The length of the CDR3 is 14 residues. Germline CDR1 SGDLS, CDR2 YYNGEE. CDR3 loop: CACSVRGGTDTQYF. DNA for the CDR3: TGTGCCTGCAGCGTCCGGGGGGGCACAGATACGCAGTATTTT.